The sequence of this T cell receptor (beta chain) was determined in a study of blood T cells in healthy people across ages (dated by TCRdb to between 2014 and 2017). In the study overall: In model experiments, template switching captured about one uniquely barcoded TCR beta cDNA molecule for every two T cells. The study measured age-related changes in TCR beta repertoire diversity using deep sequencing normalized with unique cDNA molecular identifiers. Four age groups were formed from the donors: young (average roughly 15 years), middle-aged (just under 40), aged (roughly 58) and long-lived (about 75). Using the same blood draw, the study looked at two additional independent replicas of 1 million unique cDNA reads for two donors, one aged 18 to 30 and the other aged 80 or older. To avoid experimental bias, donors of different ages were spread randomly across the sequencing lanes. Overall study outcomes, separate from this receptor: Because profiling used bulk unsorted PBMCs, naive and antigen-experienced compartments could not be compared conclusively. As age increased, observed TCR beta diversity per million T cells dropped in a roughly linear way, and a significant reduction was already evident by age about 40. A strong correlation was found between observed TCR beta diversity and the percentage of naive T cells measured by flow cytometry. Because the CMV infection status of the donors was unknown, age-related changes in expanded clonotypes may potentially have been confounded. Compared with the aged group, more naive CD4+ T cells, fewer expanded clones and increased TCR diversity were shown by the long-lived group, suggesting age selection. Estimates of total diversity from one million sequenced T cells were regarded as lower bounds and underestimates.

The 39 donors, aged roughly 6 to 95 years, were systemically healthy Caucasian individuals from Russia. Around 10 milliliters of peripheral blood were collected from each donor into EDTA-treated Vacutainer tubes. PBMCs were isolated by Ficoll-Paque density-gradient centrifugation, with at least 6 million obtained per sample. Total RNA, at least 5.5 micrograms per sample, was extracted from PBMCs with Trizol reagent. For every donor, an aliquot of PBMCs went through flow cytometry to measure the percentages of naive CD45RAhigh/CD27high T cells. As for this clonotype: Its specific antigen is unknown. Within one base of it there is no much larger clone, and no base qualities were kept.

Receptor libraries were prepared by 5' RACE. The sample was run on an Illumina HiSeq 2500. A second PCR of roughly 6 to 11 cycles was run with a J-beta primer mix and a sample-barcoded 5' primer. A template-switch 5' adaptor carrying 12 random nucleotides introduced a unique molecular identifier onto each TCR beta cDNA molecule. Each sample yielded at least 2.5 million CDR3-containing paired-end reads. First-strand cDNA synthesis was performed from all RNA using the Mint cDNA synthesis kit, with priming by a TRBC-specific oligonucleotide. After uracil-DNA glycosylase treatment, a first 18-cycle PCR used universal primers M1SS and BC2_uni_R on all cDNA. The authors' pipeline ran thus. Normalization of each sample was performed by random selection of 1 million high-quality reads, each carrying a distinct molecular identifier. Instead of being binned into consensus sequences, reads that shared molecular identifiers were thrown out. MiTCR, with a Q25 quality threshold and the strictest error-elimination algorithm, was used for CDR3 identification, clonotype clustering and error correction. A nonparametric unseen species model using Euler transformation provided a lower-bound estimate of total TCR beta diversity. TCRdb handled the public reads itself, with Q25 trimming in fastp and clone calling in MiXCR, and kept productive beta chains. For every CDR3 protein sequence, its rows merge into one entry that carries the most common genes and DNA. TCRdb, rather than the study authors, made the V and J calls. The sample table records 980,000 or so distinct CDR3 sequences; roughly 48% of these occur just once. The top ten clonotypes cover 13% of the sample.

From the germline V gene, CDR1 is SGHTA and CDR2 is FQGNSA. V is cut by 5 bases and J by 6 bases, and the space between the germline ends is 16 bases. Including cysteine and phenylalanine, the CDR3 has 14 amino acids. Only CDR3 DNA remains: 42 bases, in frame from the first base. The sequenced sample consisted of blood. Here the chain combines TRBV7-2 and TRBJ1-2, and the D gene may be TRBD1, 5 bases matching. The clonotype originates from a young man in good health. The base sequence is TGTGCCAGCAGCCCAGTGGGGGTGGTGGATGGCTACACCTTC. Its protein is CASSPVGVVDGYTF.